The 30 T cell receptor beta chains given below trace back to one sample, sequenced in a study of pediatric ulcerative colitis. One to two pinch biopsies were taken from the rectum during colonoscopy. Repertoires were generated with immunoSEQ multiplex PCR, while TCRdb's copy carries only in-frame clones and drops some. The repertoire holds around 13,000 clones, with over 60% as singletons. Sequencing was carried out using gut tissue. The receptors were gathered from a boy aged 5-17 years who was a control in a study of pediatric ulcerative colitis.

In this sample, this clone turned up once. The chain couples TRBV4-1 to TRBJ2-2, with 8 bases aligning to TRBD2. The CDR3 runs to 17 residues. J lost 4 bases, V lost 0 bases, and 7 bases had no gene match. The V gene's germline CDR1 is MGHRA and CDR2 YSYEKL. Here the CDR3 DNA reads TGCGCCAGCAGCCAAGATTTTCCGGGAGGGCTCACCGGGGAGCTGTTTTTT. Residues: CASSQDFPGGLTGELFF.

The chain has TRBV29-1 and TRBJ2-7; D is uncertain. V lost 8 bases and J lost 6, with 20 bases in between. Germline V gene data show CDR1 as SQVTM and CDR2 as ANQGSEA. This CDR3 spans 13 amino acids. The CDR3 sequence is CSIRNALSSEQYF. In DNA, the CDR3 is TGCAGCATAAGAAACGCCCTGTCGTCCGAGCAGTACTTC.

The J gene is TRBJ2-3, the V gene TRBV28; weak D call: TRBD2 (6 bases). Deletions cut 6 bases from V and 4 bases from J, with 11 bases between. In germline, CDR1 is MDHEN, CDR2 SYDVKM. The length of the CDR3 is 13 residues. Here the CDR3 DNA reads TGTGCCAGCAGCATCGGGGGTGCAGATACGCAGTATTTT. This codes for CASSIGGADTQYF.

The chain has TRBV11-3 and TRBJ1-3; tentative D call: TRBD1 (5 bases). V was trimmed by 2 bases and J by 0 bases, leaving 11 bases between them. CDR3 length: 16 residues. The germline gives CDR1 SGHNT, CDR2 YENEEA. CDR3: CASSLLTGVSGNTIYF. The CDR3 DNA reads as TGTGCCAGCAGCTTATTAACGGGGGTCTCTGGAAACACCATATATTTT.

In this sample, this clone turned up a few times. The chain combines TRBV29-1 with TRBJ1-1; maybe TRBD1 (6 bases). With 3 bases removed from V and 4 bases from J, the gap between germline ends came to 21 bases. Germline CDR1 and CDR2: SQVTM and ANQGSEA. The CDR3 contains 16 residues. Written as DNA, the CDR3 is TGCAGCGTTGAGCGGGGGCTGGGTGTGGGGAGCACTGAAGCTTTCTTT. It codes for CSVERGLGVGSTEAFF.

V usage is TRBV18 and J usage is TRBJ2-1, with D maybe TRBD2 (6 bases). Trimming shortened V by 3 bases and J by 6 bases, and 15 bases separated the two germline ends. This CDR3 is 15 amino acids long. In germline, CDR1 is KGHSH, CDR2 LQKENI. The DNA for the CDR3 is TGTGCCAGCTCACCCGAAACGGGAGTGGGCAATGAGCAGTTCTTC. It is translated as CASSPETGVGNEQFF.

The rearrangement links TRBV7-9 to TRBJ1-1; D is ambiguous. The germline CDR1 and CDR2 sequences are SEHNR and FQNEAQ (reference sequence). V gave up 6 bases and J gave up 2 bases, with 10 bases separating them. There are 13 residues in the CDR3. CDR3 in amino acids: CASRYQHNTEAFF. CDR3 nucleotides: TGTGCCAGCAGATACCAGCACAACACTGAAGCTTTCTTT.

This chain uses TRBV29-1 with TRBJ2-7; perhaps TRBD1 as D (6 bases). The CDR3 is 11 amino acids. CDR1 and CDR2 from the germline V gene are SQVTM and ANQGSEA. V lost 6 bases and J 2 bases, leaving 8 bases between the germline ends. The CDR3 DNA is TGCAGCGTCAGGACAGCCTACGAGCAGTACTTC. Translated, it gives CSVRTAYEQYF.

Worth noting for this clone: This sample also contains other DNA sequences that code for the same CDR3. J is TRBJ2-5 and V is TRBV5-1, with D perhaps assigned TRBD1 or TRBD2 (6 bases each). The CDR3 is 15 amino acids. The germline V and J ends were trimmed by 0 bases and 5 bases, with 14 bases remaining between them. Germline CDR1 reads SGHRS; CDR2 reads YFSETQ. CDR3 nucleotides: TGCGCCAGCAGCTTGGTGGAGGGGGGACGGGAGACCCAGTACTTC. It translates to CASSLVEGGRETQYF.

The CDR3 region is CASHVGNSPLHF. The CDR3 bases are TGTGCCAGCCATGTGGGTAATTCACCCCTCCACTTT. This rearrangement joins TRBV2 to TRBJ1-6; D is uncertain. Per the germline V gene, CDR1 is SNHLY and CDR2 is FYNNEI. Trimming removed 8 bases at V and 6 bases at J, with 8 bases between. CDR3 length: 12 residues.

This clone showed up just once. CDR3 residues: CASSLEAGGGFRSYEQYF. Here the CDR3 DNA reads TGTGCCAGCAGCTTGGAGGCGGGTGGGGGGTTCCGCTCCTACGAGCAGTACTTC. J is TRBJ2-7 and V is TRBV5-6; maybe TRBD2 (6 bases). The CDR3 has 18 residues. The ends were cut back, 0 bases at V and 0 bases at J, with 19 bases in the middle. The germline V gene encodes CDR1 SGHDT and CDR2 YYEEEE.

CDR3 in DNA: TGTGCCAGCAGCCACGCGGGATCCTCCTACAATGAGCAGTTCTTC. As protein: CASSHAGSSYNEQFF. V and J are TRBV7-3 and TRBJ2-1; maybe TRBD2 (6 bases). The CDR3 consists of 15 residues. The germline CDR1 and CDR2 sequences are SGHTA and FQGTGA. V gave up 5 bases and J gave up 0 bases, with 11 bases separating them. The full variable domain, its missing parts supplied by reference TRBV7-3 and TRBJ2-1, is GAGVSQTPSNKVTEKGKYVELRCDPISGHTALYWYRQSLGQGPEFLIYFQGTGAADDSGLPNDRFFAVRPEGSVSTLKIQRTERGDSAVYLCASSHAGSSYNEQFFGPGTRLTVL.

The rearrangement uses TRBV5-4 and TRBJ2-2, with 8 nucleotides matching TRBD1. Trimming cost V 2 bases and J 4 bases; bases outside gene matches: 10. CDR3 size: 17 residues. Germline CDR1 is SGHNT and CDR2 is YYREEE (reference sequence). CDR3 nucleotide sequence: TGTGCCAGCAGCTTAGGATCCAGGGGGCGAGTCACCGGGGAGCTGTTTTTT. Protein sequence: CASSLGSRGRVTGELFF.

The chain carries TRBV5-4 and TRBJ1-2, with D unresolved. V dropped 0 bases and J dropped 1 base, with 7 bases sitting between them. This CDR3 contains 14 residues. In germline, CDR1 is SGHNT, CDR2 YYREEE (reference sequence). The CDR3: CASSLGGGNYGYTF. CDR3 bases: TGTGCCAGCAGCTTGGGAGGAGGTAACTATGGCTACACCTTC.

This clone turned up a few times. The CDR3 DNA reads TGCGCCAGCAGCCAAGTGCCATACCGGGACAGTGAAAGCACAGATACGCAGTATTTT. Its protein is CASSQVPYRDSESTDTQYF. The V call is TRBV4-3, the J call TRBJ2-3; 7 bases agree with TRBD1. The CDR3 totals 19 residues. Losses at the gene ends were 1 base for V and 0 bases for J; bases not matched to a gene: 13. The V gene's germline CDR1 is LGHNA and CDR2 YSLEER.

The CDR3 nucleotides are TGTGCCAGCAGTCGGGACGCCGGGGAGCTGTTTTTT. This codes for CASSRDAGELFF. The V gene is TRBV7-9, the J gene TRBJ2-2, with D tentatively TRBD1 or TRBD2 (5 bases each). Trimming took 6 bases from V and 6 from J, leaving 8 bases between them. The CDR3 is made up of 12 amino acids. Germline V gives CDR1 SEHNR, CDR2 FQNEAQ (reference sequence).

This clone was detected once. The chain recombines TRBV5-1 with TRBJ2-7; D call uncertain. The CDR3 is made up of 16 amino acids. The V end was cut by 1 base, the J end by 0 bases, with 14 bases between. Germline V lookup: CDR1 SGHRS, CDR2 YFSETQ. The CDR3 DNA is TGCGCCAGCAGCTTGTTCCCAGCGAGTAGCTCCTACGAGCAGTACTTC. Encoded protein: CASSLFPASSSYEQYF.

This clone was seen more than once but under ten times. The gene calls are TRBV5-6 and TRBJ1-1; D perhaps matches TRBD1 (6 bases). This CDR3 contains 14 residues. Trimming stripped 0 bases from V and 8 bases from J, with 14 bases between. The germline gives CDR1 SGHDT, CDR2 YYEEEE. The CDR3 nucleotides are TGTGCCAGCAGCTTGGAGGTCAGGGGTACAGAAGCTTTCTTT. Its protein is CASSLEVRGTEAFF.

The rearrangement joins TRBV11-2 to TRBJ2-1, with 7 positions matching TRBD2. From germline, CDR1 is SGHAT and CDR2 FQNNGV. The CDR3 contains 14 residues. J gave up 7 bases and V 4 bases, and 7 bases lay outside the gene matches. Here the CDR3 reads CASSSGLEWNEQFF. DNA for the CDR3: TGTGCCAGCAGCTCCGGACTAGAGTGGAATGAGCAGTTCTTC.

The gene calls are TRBV15 and TRBJ2-3; the D is unclear. V was cut by 1 base and J by 5 bases, with 7 bases left in between. CDR3 size: 13 residues. The germline V gene encodes CDR1 LNHNV and CDR2 YYDKDF (reference sequence). The CDR3 DNA sequence: TGTGCCACCAGCAGAGTTCAGTTAGATACGCAGTATTTT. This translates into CATSRVQLDTQYF.

The chain is built from TRBV11-3 and TRBJ2-1; D not certain. V gave up 0 bases and J gave up 10 bases, with 10 bases separating them. CDR1 is SGHNT and CDR2 is YENEEA in the germline V gene. The CDR3 length is 13 residues. The CDR3 DNA is TGTGCCAGCAGCTTAGATTTCTCTACAGAGCAGTTCTTC. Residues: CASSLDFSTEQFF.

The J gene is TRBJ1-2, the V gene TRBV2; D ambiguous. The CDR3 is 13 amino acids. Germline V lookup: CDR1 SNHLY, CDR2 FYNNEI. Trimming removed 6 bases from V and 1 base from J, with 9 bases in between. The CDR3 reads CASSARGNYGYTF. CDR3 coding DNA: TGTGCCAGCAGCGCACGGGGTAACTATGGCTACACCTTC.

CDR3 bases: TGTGCCAGCAGCTTAGTGCGGGAGGGCCGAGTCGGGGAGCTGTTTTTT. It encodes CASSLVREGRVGELFF. The chain has TRBV7-8 and TRBJ2-2; TRBD2 matches at 9 bases. CDR1 and CDR2 (germline): SGHVS, FQNEAQ. Trimming removed 1 base from V and 7 bases from J; junction bases left unmatched: 7. There are 16 residues in the CDR3.

This clone was seen a few times. The V and J genes are TRBV29-1 and TRBJ1-2; D perhaps matches TRBD1 (5 bases). The V end lost 4 bases, the J end lost 3 bases, and 12 bases lay between the germline ends. CDR1 and CDR2 (germline): SQVTM, ANQGSEA. The CDR3 runs 13 residues. CDR3 nucleotides: TGCAGCGTTGCTCAGGGTATTTACTATGGCTACACCTTC. Its protein product is CSVAQGIYYGYTF.

This chain links TRBV2 with TRBJ2-1, with TRBD2 matching 9 bases. Trimming took 2 bases from V and 3 from J; bases not matched to a gene: 5. The length of the CDR3 is 16 residues. CDR1 is SNHLY and CDR2 is FYNNEI in the germline V gene. The CDR3 region is CASSEYISGSYNEQFF. CDR3 coding DNA: TGTGCCAGCAGTGAATATATTAGCGGGAGCTACAATGAGCAGTTCTTC.

V is TRBV2 and J is TRBJ1-3, with a weak D call TRBD1 (5 bases). This CDR3 has 15 amino acids. Germline V gives CDR1 SNHLY, CDR2 FYNNEI. V lost 1 base to trimming and J lost 0 bases, with 7 bases between them. The CDR3 sequence: CASSEDRNSGNTIYF. The CDR3 DNA reads as TGTGCCAGCAGTGAAGACAGGAACTCTGGAAACACCATATATTTT.

The chain joins TRBV28 to TRBJ2-5; 9 bases match TRBD2. The germline V gene encodes CDR1 MDHEN and CDR2 SYDVKM. CDR3 length: 15 residues. V gave up 5 bases and J gave up 1 base; unmatched junction bases: 5. The DNA for the CDR3 is TGTGCCAGCAGTACAGCGGGAGGATCCCAAGAGACCCAGTACTTC. Its translation is CASSTAGGSQETQYF.

The gene calls are TRBV30 and TRBJ1-5; 7 bases line up with TRBD1. In germline, CDR1 is GTSNPN, CDR2 SVGIG (reference sequence). The CDR3 extends over 13 amino acids. The junction had 5 bases not matched to a gene; V was cut back by 7 bases and J by 2 bases. The CDR3 reads CAYETGGNQPQHF. The CDR3 region has the DNA TGTGCCTACGAAACAGGGGGCAATCAGCCCCAGCATTTT.

The chain uses TRBV5-1 and TRBJ2-2; a weak D match, TRBD2 (5 bases). V was cut by 4 bases and J by 6 bases, with 25 bases left in between. The CDR3 is made up of 18 amino acids. Germline assignment: CDR1 SGHRS and CDR2 YFSETQ. The CDR3 reads CASSPGRGLRLEAGELFF. In DNA, the CDR3 is TGCGCCAGCAGCCCCGGGCGAGGGTTGAGGTTAGAGGCCGGGGAGCTGTTTTTT. Drawing the rest from reference TRBV5-1 and TRBJ2-2, the complete variable domain is KAGVTQTPRYLIKTRGQQVTLSCSPISGHRSVSWYQQTPGQGLQFLFEYFSETQRNKGNFPGRFSGRQFSNSRSEMNVSTLELGDSALYLCASSPGRGLRLEAGELFFGEGSRLTVL.

The chain couples TRBV2 to TRBJ2-1, with 7 nucleotides matching TRBD2. In germline, CDR1 is SNHLY, CDR2 FYNNEI. V shed 5 bases and J 3 bases; nucleotides not matched to a gene: 4. The CDR3 runs 14 residues. CDR3 sequence reads: CASSLAANYNEQFF. CDR3 DNA: TGTGCCAGCAGTCTAGCGGCCAACTACAATGAGCAGTTCTTC.